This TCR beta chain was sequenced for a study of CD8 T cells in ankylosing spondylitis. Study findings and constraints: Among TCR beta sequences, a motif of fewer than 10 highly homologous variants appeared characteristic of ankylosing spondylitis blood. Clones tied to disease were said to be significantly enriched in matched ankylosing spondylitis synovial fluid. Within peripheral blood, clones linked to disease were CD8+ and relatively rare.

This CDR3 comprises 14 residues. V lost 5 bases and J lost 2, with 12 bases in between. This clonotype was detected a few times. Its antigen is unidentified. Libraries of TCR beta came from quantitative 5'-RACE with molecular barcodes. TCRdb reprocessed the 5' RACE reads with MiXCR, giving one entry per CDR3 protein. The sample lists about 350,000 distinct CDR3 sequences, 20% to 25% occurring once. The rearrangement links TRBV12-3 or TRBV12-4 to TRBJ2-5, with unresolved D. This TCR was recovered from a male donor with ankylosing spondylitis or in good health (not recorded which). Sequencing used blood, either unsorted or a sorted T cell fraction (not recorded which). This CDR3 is CASSAAGEQETQYF. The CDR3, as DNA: TGTGCCAGCAGTGCCGCAGGTGAACAAGAGACCCAGTACTTC.